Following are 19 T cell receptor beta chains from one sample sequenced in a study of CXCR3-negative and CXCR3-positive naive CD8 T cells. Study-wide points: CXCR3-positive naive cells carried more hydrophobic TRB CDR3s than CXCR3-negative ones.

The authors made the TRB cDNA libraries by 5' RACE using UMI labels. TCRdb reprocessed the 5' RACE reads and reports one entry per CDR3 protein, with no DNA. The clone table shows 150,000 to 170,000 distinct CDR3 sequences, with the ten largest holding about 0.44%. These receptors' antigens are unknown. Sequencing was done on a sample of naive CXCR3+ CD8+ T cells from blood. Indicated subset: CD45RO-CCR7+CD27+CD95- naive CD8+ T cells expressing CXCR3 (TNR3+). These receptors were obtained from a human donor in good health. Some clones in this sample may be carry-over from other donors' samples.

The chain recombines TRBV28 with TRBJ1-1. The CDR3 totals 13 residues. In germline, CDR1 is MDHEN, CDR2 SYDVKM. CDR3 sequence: CASSPGLNTEAFF.

The CDR3 here is CAISESGANSPLHF. The genes are TRBV10-3 and TRBJ1-6; the D call from TCRdb, TRBD1, cannot be confirmed without DNA. The CDR3 covers 14 residues. Germline CDR1 and CDR2: ENHRY and SYGVKD.

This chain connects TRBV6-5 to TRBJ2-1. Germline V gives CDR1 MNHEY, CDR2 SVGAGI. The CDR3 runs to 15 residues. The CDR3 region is CASSYSQASYNEQFF.

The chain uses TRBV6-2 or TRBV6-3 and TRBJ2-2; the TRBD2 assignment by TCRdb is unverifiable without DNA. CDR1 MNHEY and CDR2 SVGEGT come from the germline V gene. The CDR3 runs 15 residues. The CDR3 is CASSREGASSGELFF.

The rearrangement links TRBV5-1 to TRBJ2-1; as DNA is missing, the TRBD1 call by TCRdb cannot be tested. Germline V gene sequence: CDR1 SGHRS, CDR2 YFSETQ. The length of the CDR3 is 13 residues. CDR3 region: CASSDGTYNEQFF.

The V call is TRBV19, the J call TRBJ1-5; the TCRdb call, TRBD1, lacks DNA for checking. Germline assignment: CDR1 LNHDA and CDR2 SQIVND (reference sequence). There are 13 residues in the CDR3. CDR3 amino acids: CASTTTGNQPQHF.

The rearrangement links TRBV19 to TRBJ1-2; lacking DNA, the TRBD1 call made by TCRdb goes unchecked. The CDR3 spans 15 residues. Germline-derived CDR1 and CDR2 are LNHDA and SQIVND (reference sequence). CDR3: CASSFGAVPNYGYTF.

The CDR3 reads CASSAAGTPYEQYF. The chain joins TRBV9 to TRBJ2-7; the D gene TCRdb calls, TRBD1, cannot be checked with no DNA. Per germline, CDR1 SGDLS and CDR2 YYNGEE. The CDR3 runs to 14 residues.

The CDR3 sequence is CASNPAPSYYEQYF. The V and J genes are TRBV5-1 and TRBJ2-7; the D call from TCRdb, TRBD1, cannot be confirmed without DNA. The CDR3 is made up of 14 amino acids. Germline values: CDR1 SGHRS, CDR2 YFSETQ.

The CDR3 loop is CASTPGDRVGVTQYF. The rearrangement links TRBV25-1 to TRBJ2-3; TCRdb proposes TRBD1, but this gene call is untestable without DNA. Per germline, CDR1 MGHDK and CDR2 SYGVNS. CDR3 length: 15 residues. The entire variable domain, with the rest obtained from reference TRBV25-1 and TRBJ2-3, is as follows: EADIYQTPRYLVIGTGKKITLECSQTMGHDKMYWYQQDPGMELHLIHYSYGVNSTEKGDLSSESTVSRIRTEHFPLTLESARPSHTSQYLCASTPGDRVGVTQYFGPGTRLTVL.

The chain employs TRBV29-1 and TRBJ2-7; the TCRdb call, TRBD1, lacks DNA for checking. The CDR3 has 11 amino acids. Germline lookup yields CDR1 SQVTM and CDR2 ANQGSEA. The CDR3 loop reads CSVYWGNEQYF.

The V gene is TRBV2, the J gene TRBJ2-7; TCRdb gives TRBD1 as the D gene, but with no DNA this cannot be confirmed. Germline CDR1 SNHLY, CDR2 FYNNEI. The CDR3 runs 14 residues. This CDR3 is CASSSLGGSYEQYF.

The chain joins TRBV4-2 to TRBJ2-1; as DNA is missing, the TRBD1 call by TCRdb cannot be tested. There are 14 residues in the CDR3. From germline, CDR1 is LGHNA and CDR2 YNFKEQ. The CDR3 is CASSQEDIYNEQFF.

This chain's CDR3 is CASSQDQSEETQYF. The V call is TRBV4-3, the J call TRBJ2-5. Germline V gene data show CDR1 as LGHNA and CDR2 as YSLEER. This CDR3 is 14 amino acids long.

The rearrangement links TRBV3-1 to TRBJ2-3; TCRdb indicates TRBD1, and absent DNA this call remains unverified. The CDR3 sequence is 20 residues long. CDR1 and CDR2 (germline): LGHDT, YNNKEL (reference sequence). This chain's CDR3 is CASSQIVRTGEIFGTDTQYF.

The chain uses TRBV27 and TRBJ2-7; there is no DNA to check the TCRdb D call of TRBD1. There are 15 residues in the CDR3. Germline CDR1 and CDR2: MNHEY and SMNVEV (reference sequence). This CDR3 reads CASSLSRGLGYEQYF.

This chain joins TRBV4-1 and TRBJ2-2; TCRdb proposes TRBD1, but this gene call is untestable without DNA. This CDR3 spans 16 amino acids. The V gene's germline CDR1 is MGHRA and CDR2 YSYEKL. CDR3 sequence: CASSQDPGTFYGELFF.

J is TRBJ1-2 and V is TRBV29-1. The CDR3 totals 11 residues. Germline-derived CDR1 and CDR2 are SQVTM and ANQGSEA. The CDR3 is CSERTVYGYTF.

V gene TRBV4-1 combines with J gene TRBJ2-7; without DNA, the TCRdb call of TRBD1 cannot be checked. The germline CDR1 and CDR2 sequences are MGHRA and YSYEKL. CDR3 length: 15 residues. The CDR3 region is CASSQGTGVPYEQYF.